This T cell receptor (beta chain) was sequenced for a study of shared clonotypes between healthy human individuals. The data were produced by immunoSEQ multiplex PCR, yet TCRdb's version contains in-frame clones alone and is incomplete. The sample yields about half a million clones, over 75% seen once. This clone has a single count. The sequencing input was PBMCs. The source of this sequence is a woman in her thirties or forties in good health. Some clones in this sample may be carry-over from other donors' samples.

As DNA, the CDR3 is TGTGCCAGCGGAGAGATAGATACGCAGTATTTT. Translated: CASGEIDTQYF. This chain joins TRBV7-3 and TRBJ2-3, with D hard to call. The germline V and J ends were trimmed by 8 bases and 5 bases, with 8 bases remaining between them. This CDR3 is built from 11 residues. Germline V lookup: CDR1 SGHTA, CDR2 FQGTGA.